In its sample, the clone carrying this TCR beta chain was seen a few times. The antigen is not known. The sample is drawn from a study of blood T cells in healthy people across ages. The authors extracted at least 6 micrograms of total RNA per sample. A J-beta primer mix and a sample-barcoded 5' primer were used in a second PCR of roughly 7 to 12 cycles. TCRdb processed the 5' RACE reads anew with MiXCR; each CDR3 protein has one entry. The sample consists of over 450,000 distinct CDR3 sequences, 24% of them appearing once. V was trimmed by 6 bases and J by 4 bases, leaving 24 bases between them. This CDR3 comprises 17 residues. Germline V gene lookup returns CDR1 LGHDT and CDR2 YNNKEL (reference sequence). Study outcomes and limitations: Donor CMV status, an unknown factor, possibly confounded changes in expanded clonotypes.

In addition, the sample was reused for a study of T cells of mothers and their children. That work contributes: Three healthy Caucasian mothers and their six children donated.

The sequenced sample was blood. The gene calls are TRBV3-1 and TRBJ1-2; D is perhaps TRBD1 (6 bases). The receptor was isolated from a boy aged 5-17 years in good health. The CDR3 loop reads CASRPLGLGGAGYGYTF. CDR3 bases: TGTGCCAGCAGACCACTTGGTTTGGGGGGCGCCGGCTATGGCTACACCTTC.